The T cell receptor beta chain described here comes from a study of T cells in Graves' hyperthyroidism and ophthalmopathy. General study results and limits: Blood also contained most expanded thyroid clonotypes above 0.001.

Note on this clonotype: Its antigen is undetermined.

Amplification of TCR beta CDR3 regions used RNA as the template. The HTBI primer set served for first-round RT-PCR of the TCR CDR3. TCRdb independently ran MiXCR on the multiplex PCR reads; one entry per CDR3 protein. The sample consists of 700,000 to 950,000 distinct CDR3 sequences, just over 35% of them appearing once. This CDR3 spans 13 amino acids. Per the germline V gene, CDR1 is MNHEY and CDR2 is SVGAGI. V lost 4 bases and J lost 7, with 14 bases in between. Every diagnosis used clinical symptoms, serum thyroxine and TRAb, thyroid ultrasound and orbital computed tomography. The receptor was derived from a woman aged 40 to 49 with Graves' hyperthyroidism. The rearrangement joins TRBV6-5 to TRBJ2-7; no clear D gene. The sample taken for sequencing was blood. The CDR3 DNA follows: TGTGCCAGCAGTTTGATGGAAACCGGGGAGCAGTACTTC. This codes for CASSLMETGEQYF.